These 9 T cell receptor beta chains share one sample of origin, sequenced in a study of human T cells and chemical hapten exposure (dated by TCRdb to the early 2020s). The time point label corresponds to: pre-sensitization, week 0. The treatment or condition label of this sample denotes: therapeutic diphenylcyclopropenone sensitization with weekly scalp DPC. The library relied on RACE. The instrument given in TCRdb is NextSeq 500. TCRdb applied fastp at Q25 and MiXCR to the public reads, then kept only in-frame beta chains. Rows merge per CDR3 protein into single entries with the most common DNA and genes. This sample holds tens of thousands of distinct CDR3 sequences; about 10% were observed only once. 4.5% to 6.5% of the sample lies in the top ten. The sample was whole blood, taken in connection with sensitization to the hapten diphenylcyclopropenone (DPC). The receptor set was obtained from a woman aged 45-59 years with alopecia areata. Some clones in this sample may be carry-over from other donors' samples.

V is TRBV7-8 and J is TRBJ1-5; TRBD1 agrees at 9 bases. In germline, CDR1 is SGHVS, CDR2 FQNEAQ. V gave up 1 base and J gave up 6 bases; unmatched junction bases: 10. The length of the CDR3 is 17 residues. CDR3 residues: CASSLGRWDRASQPQHF. In DNA form, the CDR3 reads TGTGCCAGCAGCTTAGGCCGCTGGGACAGGGCAAGTCAGCCCCAGCATTTT.

This clonotype has more than one count but fewer than ten. The CDR3 loop reads CASSPVFATNEKLFF. The CDR3 DNA sequence: TGTGCCAGCAGTCCCGTCTTCGCAACTAATGAAAAACTGTTTTTT. J is TRBJ1-4 and V is TRBV6-6; no clear D gene. Germline-derived CDR1 and CDR2 are MNHNY and SVGAGI (reference sequence). The CDR3 runs to 15 residues. Trimming removed 5 bases at V and 0 bases at J, with 10 bases between.

This chain joins TRBV4-3 and TRBJ1-5, with D possibly TRBD1 on 5 matching bases. This CDR3 has 15 residues. Germline lookup yields CDR1 LGHNA and CDR2 YSLEER. With 3 bases removed from V and 1 base from J, the gap between germline ends came to 10 bases. The CDR3 nucleotides are TGCGCCAGCAGCCACTACCGGGACAGCAATCAGCCCCAGCATTTT. It codes for CASSHYRDSNQPQHF.

This clonotype was seen only a few times. V is TRBV5-1 and J is TRBJ1-1; D possibly corresponds to TRBD1 (5 bases). V gave up 4 bases and J gave up 11 bases, with 15 bases separating them. Germline CDR1 is SGHRS and CDR2 is YFSETQ. The CDR3 covers 12 residues. The CDR3 DNA reads TGCGCCAGCAGCCTAGCTAGGGGCAAGGCTTTCTTT. It specifies CASSLARGKAFF.

V gene TRBV7-2 combines with J gene TRBJ2-1; no clear D gene. The CDR3 has 13 residues. The V end lost 1 base, the J end lost 8 bases, and 9 bases lay between the germline ends. Germline assignment: CDR1 SGHTA and CDR2 FQGNSA. The CDR3 bases are TGTGCCAGCAGCTTAGTGGTCGAGGATGAGCAGTTCTTC. Translation gives CASSLVVEDEQFF.

Ten or more counts support this clonotype. The chain has TRBV11-2 and TRBJ2-1, with D unclear. CDR1 and CDR2 (germline): SGHAT, FQNNGV. The CDR3 is 15 residues long. V was trimmed by 5 bases and J by 1 base, leaving 12 bases between them. The CDR3 sequence is CASSPSSASYNEQFF. Here the CDR3 DNA reads TGTGCCAGCAGCCCGAGTTCGGCATCCTACAATGAGCAGTTCTTC. The full variable domain, its missing parts supplied by reference TRBV11-2 and TRBJ2-1, is EAGVAQSPRYKIIEKRQSVAFWCNPISGHATLYWYQQILGQGPKLLIQFQNNGVVDDSQLPKDRFSAERLKGVDSTLKIQPAKLEDSAVYLCASSPSSASYNEQFFGPGTRLTVL.

This clonotype was counted many times. V is TRBV28 and J is TRBJ2-5, with a tentative D call TRBD1 (6 bases). Trimming took off 5 bases at V and 1 base at J, with 14 bases between the two ends. From germline, CDR1 is MDHEN and CDR2 SYDVKM. The CDR3 runs to 15 residues. The CDR3 loop is CASSLSGTRQETQYF. In DNA form, the CDR3 reads TGTGCCAGCAGTCTTTCGGGGACACGCCAAGAGACCCAGTACTTC.

This clonotype was recorded at least ten times. CDR3 in DNA: TGTGCCAGCAGATCTACAGAAGCCAAAAACATTCAGTACTTC. It specifies CASRSTEAKNIQYF. The chain employs TRBV7-9 and TRBJ2-4; D is ambiguous. Germline V gene sequence: CDR1 SEHNR, CDR2 FQNEAQ (reference sequence). CDR3 length: 14 amino acids. With 6 bases removed from V and 0 bases from J, the gap between germline ends came to 9 bases.

This clonotype appeared many times. The chain has TRBV27 and TRBJ2-7; D is unresolved. Germline lookup yields CDR1 MNHEY and CDR2 SMNVEV (reference sequence). V was cut by 3 bases and J by 2 bases, with 11 bases left in between. The CDR3 is made up of 14 amino acids. CDR3 sequence (DNA): TGTGCCAGCAGTTTTACCAGTAGGGCCTACGAGCAGTACTTC. It codes for CASSFTSRAYEQYF.